This T cell receptor beta chain was profiled in a study of blood T cell repertoires in COVID-19. Study information: Sites across the United States, Italy and Spain contributed samples from acute and convalescent COVID-19. Sources were T cells, B-cell-depleted T cells, or PBMCs; the material itself was cDNA or gDNA.

Authors' processing steps: Estimation of nucleated cell counts was performed using reference gene primer amplification. Generated by immunoSEQ multiplex PCR, the TCRdb table keeps only in-frame clones and is missing some. V, J and clone size are those of that table, while D and trimming were read from the DNA. The sample includes around 250,000 clones, roughly 83% seen only once; the top ten take 4.6%. The sample consisted of peripheral blood. This TCR was sampled from a man aged 55 to 70 who had recovered from COVID-19.

CDR3 residues: CASSGVGSASPYEQYF. CDR3 nucleotides: TGTGCCAGCAGTGGAGTAGGGAGCGCCTCTCCCTACGAGCAGTACTTC. The chain joins TRBV27 to TRBJ2-7; maybe TRBD2 (5 bases). V lost 5 bases and J 2 bases, leaving 19 bases between the germline ends. Germline loops: CDR1 MNHEY, CDR2 SMNVEV (reference sequence). This CDR3 is 16 amino acids long.